This T cell receptor (beta chain) was obtained from a study of T cells in Graves' hyperthyroidism and ophthalmopathy. The V end lost 2 bases, the J end lost 8 bases, and 12 bases lay between the germline ends. Per the germline V gene, CDR1 is SGHTA and CDR2 is FQGTGA. The CDR3 is 13 amino acids. There are many counts of this clonotype. Its cognate antigen is unknown. Researchers amplified the TCR beta CDR3 regions from RNA transcripts. TCR CDR3 regions were first amplified by RT-PCR with HTBI primers. TCRdb fed the multiplex PCR reads into MiXCR, producing one record per CDR3 protein. The top ten hold about 3.5% of the sample, which has some 650,000 distinct CDR3 sequences, 16% seen once. Uncontrolled infections, other autoimmune diseases, pregnancy or lactation led to exclusion of patients. Study-wide points: Clonotypes that were expanded in thyroid above 0.001 mostly appeared in blood too.

J is TRBJ1-1 and V is TRBV7-3, with a tentative D call TRBD1 (6 bases). The receptor's source is a woman in her thirties or forties with Graves' ophthalmopathy. Specimen: blood. The CDR3 nucleotides are TGTGCCAGCAGCTTATACGGGGGCGGCGAAGCTTTCTTT. This translates into CASSLYGGGEAFF.